The 8 T cell receptor beta chains in this list originate from one sample, sequenced in a study of shared clonotypes between healthy human individuals. This table comes from immunoSEQ multiplex PCR, and its TCRdb copy is limited to in-frame clones, with some not included. The sample yields over a million clones, nearly 99% seen once. Sequenced input: naive CD4+ T cells sorted from blood. Subset defined: CD45RA+ positively selected. The receptors shown here come from a man in his thirties or forties in good health.

The genes are TRBV5-1 and TRBJ2-2; TRBD2 agrees at 8 bases. Trimming removed 3 bases from V and 8 bases from J; junction bases left unmatched: 12. Germline-derived CDR1 and CDR2 are SGHRS and YFSETQ. The CDR3 loop spans 16 amino acids. DNA for the CDR3: TGCGCCAGCAGCTCGGGACTAGGACCTACACCGGGGGAGCTGTTTTTT. This encodes CASSSGLGPTPGELFF.

This clone was picked up one time. This chain joins TRBV19 and TRBJ1-1, with TRBD1 matching 7 bases. The CDR3 spans 14 residues. Looked up from germline, CDR1 is LNHDA and CDR2 is SQIVND (reference sequence). The V and J ends lost 4 bases and 0 bases, in that order; junction bases with no gene match: 2. The CDR3 reads CASSTTGLNTEAFF. The CDR3 region has the DNA TGTGCCAGTAGTACGACAGGGCTGAACACTGAAGCTTTCTTT.

Only one count was recorded for this clone. This rearrangement joins TRBV9 to TRBJ2-3, with 10 nucleotides matching TRBD2. With 1 base clipped from V and 3 bases from J, the junction kept 5 bases outside the gene matches. Germline CDR1 reads SGDLS; CDR2 reads YYNGEE. The CDR3 has 16 amino acids. The CDR3 DNA follows: TGTGCCAGCAGCGTATTCTCTAGCGGGAGAACAGATACGCAGTATTTT. As protein: CASSVFSSGRTDTQYF.

The chain has TRBV5-4 and TRBJ2-4, with 9 bases lining up with TRBD1. The CDR3 totals 15 residues. Per germline, CDR1 SGHNT and CDR2 YYREEE (reference sequence). J gave up 5 bases and V 0 bases, and 3 bases lay outside the gene matches. DNA for the CDR3: TGTGCCAGCAGCTTGGATGGGACAGGGCAAAACATTCAGTACTTC. Protein: CASSLDGTGQNIQYF.

The DNA of the CDR3 is TGCGCCAGCAGCTTGGCCATCACAGGGGACTCCTACGAGCAGTACTTC. Translation: CASSLAITGDSYEQYF. The V and J genes are TRBV5-1 and TRBJ2-7, with 7 bases lining up with TRBD1. This CDR3 spans 16 amino acids. V was pared by 0 bases and J by 0 bases, with 6 bases of the junction left unmatched. Germline CDR1 SGHRS, CDR2 YFSETQ.

J is TRBJ2-1 and V is TRBV9, with D perhaps matching TRBD2 (6 bases). The V gene lost 3 bases and the J gene lost 0 bases, with 13 bases spanning the gap. This CDR3 spans 16 amino acids. Germline lookup yields CDR1 SGDLS and CDR2 YYNGEE. The CDR3, as DNA: TGTGCCAGCAGCGGAAGGCGGAGGGGCTCCTACAATGAGCAGTTCTTC. Translated, it gives CASSGRRRGSYNEQFF.

This clone is a singleton in its sample. This sequence joins TRBV5-4 and TRBJ2-1; D possibly corresponds to TRBD2 (5 bases). From germline, CDR1 is SGHNT and CDR2 YYREEE (reference sequence). The CDR3 totals 13 residues. V lost 4 bases and J lost 8, with 13 bases in between. CDR3: CASSRGGADEQFF. In DNA, the CDR3 is TGTGCCAGCAGCCGGGGTGGAGCGGATGAGCAGTTCTTC.

The chain links TRBV7-6 to TRBJ1-3; TRBD1 matches 9 bases. This CDR3 has 16 residues. Trimming cost V 1 base and J 2 bases; bases outside gene matches: 3. Germline V gives CDR1 SGHVS, CDR2 FNYEAQ. The CDR3 protein is CASSLGTGVPGNTIYF. The CDR3 DNA follows: TGTGCCAGCAGCTTAGGGACAGGGGTCCCTGGAAACACCATATATTTT.